The source of this T cell receptor (beta chain) is a study of PD-L1 blockade in urothelial cancer. General study results and limits: Tumor-associated blood clones were expanded more by durable-benefit patients at 3 weeks.

The CDR3 extends over 17 amino acids. Germline loops: CDR1 SGHRS, CDR2 YFSETQ. V lost 0 bases, J lost 0 bases, and 15 bases lay in between. Details on this clone: Its target is unknown.

Some clones are missing from TCRdb's copy, which holds only in-frame ones; the method was immunoSEQ multiplex PCR. Altogether about 95,000 clones are present, around 87% being singletons, with the ten largest covering around 1.5%. Described time point: pretreatment peripheral blood. The J gene is TRBJ1-1, the V gene TRBV5-1; a weak D match, TRBD1 (6 bases). The TCR originated in a man aged 60 to 69 with urothelial cancer. Specimen: PBMCs, collected around atezolizumab (anti-PD-L1) treatment. CDR3 sequence: CASSLVRTEIMNTEAFF. DNA for the CDR3: TGCGCCAGCAGCTTGGTTCGGACAGAAATCATGAACACTGAAGCTTTCTTT.